This T cell receptor (beta chain) was identified in a study of human T cells and chemical hapten exposure. On the study more broadly: Slight differences in pooled library volume were the main source of varying TCR yields across samples. Notes on the study in general: Once DPC sensitization occurred, TCRs above 1 in 1000 frequency showed no change.

Germline loops: CDR1 LGHDT, CDR2 YNNKEL (reference sequence). V shed 0 bases and J 0 bases; nucleotides not matched to a gene: 6. The CDR3 is made up of 17 amino acids. By share, this clonotype counts as medium-sized. Its antigen remains unknown. Stated time point: healthy volunteer bleed at 6 weeks. Whole blood that had not been fractionated was the source of extracted total RNA. The library attached unique molecular identifiers to individual cDNA molecules. Source study methods: TCRs per sample had a median of about 100,000 and ranged from 23,224 to 690,600. TCRdb reprocessed the RACE reads via MiXCR and lists one record per CDR3 protein. These V and J calls rely on TCRdb rather than the paper's analysis. Here the sample spans about 47,000 distinct CDR3 sequences, 3.7% being singletons.

Input material: whole blood. V is TRBV3-1 and J is TRBJ2-3, with 7 bases fitting TRBD2. The clonotype comes from a human donor in good health. Some clones in this sample may be carry-over from other donors' samples. The CDR3 DNA follows: TGTGCCAGCAGCCAAGATGCGGGGACTACTAGCACAGATACGCAGTATTTT. This gives the protein CASSQDAGTTSTDTQYF.